This entry is about one T cell receptor beta chain. It lacks a known antigen. Base quality data are lacking; no much larger clone is found one base away. The CDR3 regions of human TCRbeta chains were analyzed by immunosequencing. Per the authors' processing: Repertoire TCRs were matched against a reference library of SARS-CoV-2-specific TCRs generated with the MIRA antigen-specificity platform. Breadth was defined as the fraction of unique TCRs that were SARS-CoV-2-associated. Depth was defined as the fraction of total T cells that were SARS-CoV-2-associated. Using the MIRA data, each spike-specific TCR was assigned both to the spike region to which the TCR was reactive and to a CD4 or CD8 class. Log10-transformed breadth and depth values were compared by one-way ANOVA with Sidak's multiple comparisons tests. TCRdb stores this immuneACCESS table with in-frame sequences only. Part of the clones is absent; in the studies checked, under half of the shortfall reflects unresolved V genes, and no reason is known for the rest. The V and J calls and clone size were taken over from that table, and D and trimming were inferred from the DNA. The sample contains over 100,000 clones, 89% of them found a single time. The ten largest clones capture just under 6.5% of the sample.

The data stem from a study of T cell responses to AZD1222 COVID-19 vaccine (TCRdb year 2021). About the full investigation: AZD1222 recipients given second doses at about 4 weeks or at about 12 weeks were pooled, since spike-specific TCR depth and breadth were not found to differ between the two schedules. Trial participants were enrolled into age subgroups of 18-55, 56-69 and 70-plus years, which contained about 160, 30 and 59 TCR-sequenced participants, respectively. A total of about 240 trial participants underwent TCR sequencing, of whom about 210 received two doses of AZD1222 and about 25 received two doses of the MenACWY control vaccine. What the study reported, not specific to this receptor: In the small 56-69-year group, the increase in depth fell short of significance, most likely because of low power. Nearly half of unique spike-specific TCRs reportedly recognized epitopes outside regions mutated in the B.1.351 and B.1.1.7 variants. After two AZD1222 doses, both the breadth and the depth of spike-specific TCRs were significantly higher than at day 0 and than in MenACWY recipients. Participants were mostly white British, with more females than males. The authors suggested clonal diversity may have been underestimated. Because no day 14 peak-response samples were available, repertoires were characterized only after the peak T cell response. The vaccine-associated CD4 TCRs covered the entire spike protein, and the dominant responses fell in regions 160-218 and 743-854. Only five to seven AZD1222 recipients were SARS-CoV-2 seropositive at baseline, limiting conclusions about previously exposed vaccinees.

The meaning of the sample's time point label: baseline before first vaccination. The vaccinee samples were drawn from two UK trials, COV001 and COV002, one of which was a single-blind randomized controlled phase 2/3 trial testing AZD1222 (ChAdOx1 nCoV-19) in healthy adults. Trial participant PBMC samples were collected at day 0 and day 28 after the second dose for TCRbeta chain sequencing. The sample consisted of peripheral blood, taken on day 0 of AZD1222 vaccination. This receptor was obtained from an adult in good health.

DNA sequence: TGTGCCAGCAGTGGGGGGCCTTCCGGAAACACCATATATTTT. Its product reads: CASSGGPSGNTIYF. Recombination joined TRBV7-9 with TRBJ1-3; perhaps TRBD1 is the D gene, with 6 bases matching. The germline ends are 13 bases apart after V is trimmed by 6 bases and J by 4 bases. CDR1 and CDR2 were assigned from the germline V gene (reference sequence) as SEHNR and FQNEAQ. The CDR3 starts with the cysteine, ends with the phenylalanine, and has 14 residues. The DNA shown is the 42-base CDR3, in frame from base 1. Outside the CDR3, residues come from the reference TRBV7-9 and TRBJ1-3 proteins, so the full variable domain is: DTGVSQNPRHKITKRGQNVTFRCDPISEHNRLYWYRQTLGQGPEFLTYFQNEAQLEKSRLLSDRFSAERPKGSFSTLEIQRTEQGDSAMYLCASSGGPSGNTIYFGEGSWLTVV.